These T cell receptor beta chains were read from a single sample in a study of T cells in localized non-small cell lung cancer. The protocol was immunoSEQ multiplex PCR, while the TCRdb copy is restricted to in-frame clones and leaves out a portion. This sample yields about 21,000 clones, of which 88% are seen a single time; 30% belongs to the top ten. Sequencing used peripheral blood mononuclear cells, obtained before any cancer treatment. Receptors were obtained from a male donor aged 60 or over with stage II lung adenocarcinoma. The CDR3 runs from the conserved cysteine through the conserved F or W. The D gene is left open where the match is weak. A clone size is listed for some rows: how often the clone was seen (once, few, many), or a class if it is expanded.

-	TRBV5-1	TRBJ2-5	-	TGCGCCAGCAGCAAGGGCAGGGCCCAAGAGACCCAGTACTTC	CASSKGRAQETQYF
-	TRBV13	TRBJ2-1	-	TGTGCCAGCAGCTTAGGGCAGATGAATGAGCAGTTCTTC	CASSLGQMNEQFF
-	TRBV28	TRBJ2-7	-	TGTGCCAGCGAGAGCCCCATCTCCTACGAGCAGTACTTC	CASESPISYEQYF
TRBD2	TRBV5-1	TRBJ2-7	-	TGCGCCAGCAGGCCGACTAGCGGGAGTTTGTACGAGCAGTACTTC	CASRPTSGSLYEQYF
-	TRBV2	TRBJ1-6	-	TGTGCCAGCAGTGTTGGTGACTCACCCCTCCACTTT	CASSVGDSPLHF
-	TRBV28	TRBJ2-1	-	TGTGCCAGCAGTTTACCCGCCCATTCCTCCTACAATGAGCAGTTCTTC	CASSLPAHSSYNEQFF
-	TRBV6-1	TRBJ1-2	few	TGTGCCAGCAGTGAAGGAGGCAGGGGCCCCTATGGCTACACCTTC	CASSEGGRGPYGYTF
-	TRBV15	TRBJ1-5	-	TGTGCCACCAGCAGAGATGGGGCAGAAACTAGGGCTTACAATCAGCCCCAGCATTTT	CATSRDGAETRAYNQPQHF
TRBD1	TRBV4-1	TRBJ1-2	-	TGCGCCAGCAGCCAAGCCCGGGACAGGGGACGTGTCTACACCTTC	CASSQARDRGRVYTF
-	TRBV19	TRBJ1-5	-	TGTGCCAGTAGTTTCGGGGGTCCGGGTGGTGGATCGAGCAATCAGCCCCAGCATTTT	CASSFGGPGGGSSNQPQHF
-	TRBV19	TRBJ1-2	once	TGTGCCAGTAGACACAGATCGAGGGACGTTCAGGACACCTTC	CASRHRSRDVQDTF
TRBD1	TRBV9	TRBJ1-1	few	TGTGCCAGCAGCGCTCAGGGGACAGGAGCTTTCTTT	CASSAQGTGAFF
-	TRBV29-1	TRBJ1-2	few	TGCAGCGCCCTGCACGGGACCAACTATGGCTACACCTTC	CSALHGTNYGYTF
TRBD1	TRBV9	TRBJ1-1	-	TGTGCCAGCAGCGGACAGGGGGCTGAAGCTTTCTTT	CASSGQGAEAFF
-	TRBV4-1	TRBJ2-4	-	TGCGCCAGCAGCCAAGTAGGCGTCAGGAACATTCAGTACTTC	CASSQVGVRNIQYF
-	TRBV4-2	TRBJ1-1	-	TGTGCCAGCAGCCAAGATTTAGGGCCCGAAGCTTTCTTT	CASSQDLGPEAFF
-	TRBV28	TRBJ2-3	-	TGTGCCAGCATCGGGAGCAAGGATACGCAGTATTTT	CASIGSKDTQYF
-	TRBV19	TRBJ2-6	-	TGTGCCAGTAGTATAACCATCAGAACTCGCTCTGGGGCCAACGTCCTGACTTTC	CASSITIRTRSGANVLTF
-	TRBV29-1	TRBJ2-1	-	TGCAGCATAGACAGGAGCTCCTACAATGAGCAGTTCTTC	CSIDRSSYNEQFF
TRBD2	TRBV7-9	TRBJ2-1	-	TGTGCCAGCAGCGGTTGGGCGGGAGCGTACAATGAGCAGTTCTTC	CASSGWAGAYNEQFF
-	TRBV19	TRBJ1-1	-	TGTGCCAGTAGTGTCAACAGGGATAGCCCTGAAGCTTTCTTT	CASSVNRDSPEAFF
-	TRBV6-1	TRBJ2-4	-	TGTGCCAGCAGTGAAGGGGAGGCCAAAAACATTCAGTACTTC	CASSEGEAKNIQYF
TRBD1	TRBV18	TRBJ1-1	-	TGTGCCAGCTCAGGGACAGAGAACACTGAAGCTTTCTTT	CASSGTENTEAFF
-	TRBV2	TRBJ2-5	-	TGTGCCAGCAGTGAGGGAGTACTTCGGGGAGAGACCCAGTACTTC	CASSEGVLRGETQYF
-	TRBV6-5	TRBJ2-3	-	TGTGCCAGCAGGCCCAATAACTTCCCAGATACGCAGTATTTT	CASRPNNFPDTQYF
-	TRBV19	TRBJ2-4	few	TGTGCCAGTAGCCGCATCGCGGGAAGTGGCATTCAGTACTTC	CASSRIAGSGIQYF
-	TRBV2	TRBJ1-5	-	TGTGCCAGCAGCGAAGGTGGTCAGCCCCAGCATTTT	CASSEGGQPQHF
-	TRBV7-7	TRBJ2-3	-	TGTGCTAGCAGCTTAGCGGACAGCAGTTCGCAGTATTTT	CASSLADSSSQYF
-	TRBV12-1	TRBJ2-1	once	TGTGCCAGCAGCTCTGGAGCTAGCAGTGAGCAGTTCTTC	CASSSGASSEQFF
TRBD1	TRBV7-6	TRBJ2-7	-	TGTGCCAGCAGCTTAAACCGACAGGGGGGCGAGCAGTACTTC	CASSLNRQGGEQYF